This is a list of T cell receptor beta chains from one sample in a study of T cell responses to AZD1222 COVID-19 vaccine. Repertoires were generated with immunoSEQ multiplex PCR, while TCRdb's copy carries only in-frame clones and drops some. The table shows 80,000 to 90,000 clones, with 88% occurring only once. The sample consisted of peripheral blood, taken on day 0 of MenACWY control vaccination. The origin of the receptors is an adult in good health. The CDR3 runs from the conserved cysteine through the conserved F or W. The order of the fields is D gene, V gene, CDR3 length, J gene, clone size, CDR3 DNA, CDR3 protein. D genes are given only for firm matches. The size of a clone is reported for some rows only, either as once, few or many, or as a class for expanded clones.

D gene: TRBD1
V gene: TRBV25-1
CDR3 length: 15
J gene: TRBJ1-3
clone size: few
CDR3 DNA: TGTGCCAGCAGTGGGGACAGGGGGGCTGGAAACACCATATATTTT
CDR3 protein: CASSGDRGAGNTIYF

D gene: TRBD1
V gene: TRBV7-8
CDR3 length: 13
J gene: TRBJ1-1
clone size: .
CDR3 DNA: TGTGCCAGCAGTTGGGGACAGGGGTCAAAAGCTTTCTTT
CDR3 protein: CASSWGQGSKAFF

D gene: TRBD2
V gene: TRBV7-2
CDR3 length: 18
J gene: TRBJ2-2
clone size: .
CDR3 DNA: TGTGCCAGCAGCTTCTGGGTGGGGGGACTAGCGGACACCGGGGAGCTGTTTTTT
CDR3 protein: CASSFWVGGLADTGELFF

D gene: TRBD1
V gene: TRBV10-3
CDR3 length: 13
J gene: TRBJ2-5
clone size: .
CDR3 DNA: TGTGCCATCAGAGGACAGGGAGAGGAGACCCAGTACTTC
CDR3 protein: CAIRGQGEETQYF

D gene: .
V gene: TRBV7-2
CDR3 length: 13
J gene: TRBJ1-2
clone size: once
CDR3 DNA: TGTGCCAGCAGCTTAGGCATCCGCTATGGCTACACCTTC
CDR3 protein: CASSLGIRYGYTF

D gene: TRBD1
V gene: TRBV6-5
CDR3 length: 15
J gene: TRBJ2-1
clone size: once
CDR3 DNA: TGTGCCAGCATCCGACAGGGGAGCTCCTACAATGAGCAGTTCTTC
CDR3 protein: CASIRQGSSYNEQFF

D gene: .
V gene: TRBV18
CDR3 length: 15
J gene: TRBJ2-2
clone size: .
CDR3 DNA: TGTGCCAGCTCACCGACTGCCCGGAACACCGGGGAGCTGTTTTTT
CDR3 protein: CASSPTARNTGELFF

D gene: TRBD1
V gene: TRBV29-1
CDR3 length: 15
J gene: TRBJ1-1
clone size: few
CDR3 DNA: TGCAGCGGGGAGGGGACAGGGGGCGCCGACACTGAAGCTTTCTTT
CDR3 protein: CSGEGTGGADTEAFF

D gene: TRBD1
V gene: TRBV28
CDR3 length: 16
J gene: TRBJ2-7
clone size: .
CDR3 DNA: TGTGCCAGCAGTCAGACAGGGGGTGGATACTCCTACGAGCAGTACTTC
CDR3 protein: CASSQTGGGYSYEQYF

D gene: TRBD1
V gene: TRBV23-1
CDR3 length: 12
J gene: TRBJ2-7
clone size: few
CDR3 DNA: TGCGCCAGCAGGGGACAGGGGGGCGAGCAGTACTTC
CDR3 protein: CASRGQGGEQYF

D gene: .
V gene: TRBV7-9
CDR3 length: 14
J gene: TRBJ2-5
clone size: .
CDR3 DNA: TGTGCCAGCAGCTTAGGCGGGTACCAAGAGACCCAGTACTTC
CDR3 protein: CASSLGGYQETQYF

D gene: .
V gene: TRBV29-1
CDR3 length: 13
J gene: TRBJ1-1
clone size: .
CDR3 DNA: TGCAGCGTCCCAGTTACAGAGGCTACTGAAGCTTTCTTT
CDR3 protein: CSVPVTEATEAFF

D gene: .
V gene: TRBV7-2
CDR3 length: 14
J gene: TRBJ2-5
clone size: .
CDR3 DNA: TGTGCCAGCAGCTTAGTGGGTGATGGAGAGACCCAGTACTTC
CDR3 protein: CASSLVGDGETQYF

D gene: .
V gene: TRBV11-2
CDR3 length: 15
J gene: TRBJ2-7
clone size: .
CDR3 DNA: TGTGCCAGCAGCTTAGATCTAGTCGGGCTTTACGAGCAGTACTTC
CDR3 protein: CASSLDLVGLYEQYF

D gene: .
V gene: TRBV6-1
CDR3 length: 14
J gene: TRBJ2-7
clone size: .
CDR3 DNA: TGTGCCAGCAGTGAGGCAGGGTCGATCTACGAGCAGTACTTC
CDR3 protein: CASSEAGSIYEQYF

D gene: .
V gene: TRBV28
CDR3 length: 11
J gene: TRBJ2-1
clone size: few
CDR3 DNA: TGTGCCAGCAGTTCGTACAATGAGCAGTTCTTC
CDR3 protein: CASSSYNEQFF

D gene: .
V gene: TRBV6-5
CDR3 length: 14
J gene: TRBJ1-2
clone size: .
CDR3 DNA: TGTGCCAGCAGTCCCCAGGGAGATAACTATGGCTACACCTTC
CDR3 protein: CASSPQGDNYGYTF

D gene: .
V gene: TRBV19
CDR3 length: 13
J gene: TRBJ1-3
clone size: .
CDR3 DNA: TGTGCCAGTAGTATAGTCGACGGAAACACCATATATTTT
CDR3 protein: CASSIVDGNTIYF

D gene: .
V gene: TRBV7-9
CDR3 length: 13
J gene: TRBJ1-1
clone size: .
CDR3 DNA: TGTGCCAGCAGCGTGGAGGGGGACACTGAAGCTTTCTTT
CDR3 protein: CASSVEGDTEAFF

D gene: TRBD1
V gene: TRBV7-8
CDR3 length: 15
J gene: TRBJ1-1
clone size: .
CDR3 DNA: TGTGCCAGCAGCTCCAGCCGACAGGGGTTCACTGAAGCTTTCTTT
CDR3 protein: CASSSSRQGFTEAFF

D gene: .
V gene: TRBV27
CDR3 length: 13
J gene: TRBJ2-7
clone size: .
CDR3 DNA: TGTGCCAGCAGGAAGAGGGGGGGGAGCGAGCAGTACTTC
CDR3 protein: CASRKRGGSEQYF

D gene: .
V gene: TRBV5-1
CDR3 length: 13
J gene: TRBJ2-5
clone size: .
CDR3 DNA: TGCGCCAGTCGGTCGGGAGAGACGGAGACCCAGTACTTC
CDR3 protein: CASRSGETETQYF

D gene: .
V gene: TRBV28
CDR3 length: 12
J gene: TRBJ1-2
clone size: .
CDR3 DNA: TGTGCCAGCAGTCCCGGCCGTGGTGGCTACACCTTC
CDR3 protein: CASSPGRGGYTF

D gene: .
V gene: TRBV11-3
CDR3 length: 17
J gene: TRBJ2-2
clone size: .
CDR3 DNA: TGTGCCAGCAGCTTAGCTGGCAACCGCGCGAACACCGGGGAGCTGTTTTTT
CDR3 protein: CASSLAGNRANTGELFF

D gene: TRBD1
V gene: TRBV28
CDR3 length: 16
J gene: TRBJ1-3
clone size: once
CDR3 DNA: TGTGCCAGCAGTTTTTGGACAGGAGCTTCTGGAAACACCATATATTTT
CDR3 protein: CASSFWTGASGNTIYF

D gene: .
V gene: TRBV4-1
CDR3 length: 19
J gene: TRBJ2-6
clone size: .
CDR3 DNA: TGCGCCAGCAGCCAAGGGACATATATTACAGGGTCTGGGGCCAACGTCCTGACTTTC
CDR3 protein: CASSQGTYITGSGANVLTF

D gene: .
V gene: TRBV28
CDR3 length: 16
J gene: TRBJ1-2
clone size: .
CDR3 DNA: TGTGCCAGCAGTTTATATCGTGAGGGAACAGGGTATGGCTACACCTTC
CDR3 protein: CASSLYREGTGYGYTF

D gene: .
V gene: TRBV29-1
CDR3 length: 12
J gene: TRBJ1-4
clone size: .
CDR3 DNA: TGCAGCGTACAAGGGGGGGATGAAAAACTGTTTTTT
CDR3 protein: CSVQGGDEKLFF

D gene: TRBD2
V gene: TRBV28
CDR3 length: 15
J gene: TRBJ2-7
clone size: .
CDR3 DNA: TGTGCCAGCAGCTTAGCGGGAGGGCGCTCCTACGAGCAGTACTTC
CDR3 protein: CASSLAGGRSYEQYF

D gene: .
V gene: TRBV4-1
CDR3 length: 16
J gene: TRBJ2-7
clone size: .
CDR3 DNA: TGCGCCAGCAGCCAAGTTCCCAGTTCGGATTTATACGAGCAGTACTTC
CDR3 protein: CASSQVPSSDLYEQYF

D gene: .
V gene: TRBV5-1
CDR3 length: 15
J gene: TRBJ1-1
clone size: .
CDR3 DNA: TGCGCCAGCAGCTCGTCTACAGGCCTTAACGCTGAAGCTTTCTTT
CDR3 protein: CASSSSTGLNAEAFF

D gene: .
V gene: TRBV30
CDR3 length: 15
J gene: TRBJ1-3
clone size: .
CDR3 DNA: TGTGCCTGGAGTGTACGGGGGGCAAGGGGAAACACCATATATTTT
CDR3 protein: CAWSVRGARGNTIYF

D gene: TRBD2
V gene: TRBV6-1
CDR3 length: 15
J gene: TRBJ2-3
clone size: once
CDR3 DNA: TGTGCCAGCAGTGACAGCGGGACTAGCACAGATACGCAGTATTTT
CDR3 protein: CASSDSGTSTDTQYF

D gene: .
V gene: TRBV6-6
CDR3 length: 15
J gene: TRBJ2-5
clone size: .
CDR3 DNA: TGTGCCAGCAGTTACTTGGGCGTTGGGCAAGAGACCCAGTACTTC
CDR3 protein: CASSYLGVGQETQYF

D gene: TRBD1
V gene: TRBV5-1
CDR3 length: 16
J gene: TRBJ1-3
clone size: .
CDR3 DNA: TGCGCCAGCAGCGCCGACAGGGGGCCAGGGGGAAACACCATATATTTT
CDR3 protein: CASSADRGPGGNTIYF

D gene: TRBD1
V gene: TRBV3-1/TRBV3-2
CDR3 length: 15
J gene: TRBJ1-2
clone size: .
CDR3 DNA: TGTGCCAGCAGCCGTCGGCGACAGGGTGGCTATGGCTACACCTTC
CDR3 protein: CASSRRRQGGYGYTF

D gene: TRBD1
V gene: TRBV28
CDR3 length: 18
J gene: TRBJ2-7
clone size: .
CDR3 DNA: TGTGCCAGCAGGCCCGGGACAGGGTTTTATCGCCCTTCCTACGAGCAGTACTTC
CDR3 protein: CASRPGTGFYRPSYEQYF